These T cell receptor beta chains were read from a single sample in a study of blood T cell repertoires in COVID-19. The repertoire was sequenced with immunoSEQ multiplex PCR; TCRdb's copy has only in-frame clones and lacks some. The repertoire consists of 60,000 to 90,000 clones, with around 80% occurring once and the leading ten covering approximately 6.2%. Sequencing was done on a sample of peripheral blood. The source of these receptors is a man in his 60s with active or convalescent COVID-19. The CDR3 runs from the conserved cysteine through the conserved F or W. Each record gives: V gene, D gene, J gene, clone size, CDR3 DNA, CDR3 protein. The D gene is left open where the match is weak. The size field is filled for only some rows; it gives once, few, many or a size class.

v_gene: TRBV7-2; d_gene: NA; j_gene: TRBJ2-7; abundance: NA; CDR3nt: TGTGCCAGCACACCGACAGGCTACGAGCAGTACTTC; CDR3aa: CASTPTGYEQYF
v_gene: TRBV5-5; d_gene: TRBD1; j_gene: TRBJ1-1; abundance: NA; CDR3nt: TGTGCCAGCAGCTCCCCGACAGGGAGATCGAACACTGAAGCTTTCTTT; CDR3aa: CASSSPTGRSNTEAFF
v_gene: TRBV27; d_gene: NA; j_gene: TRBJ2-2; abundance: NA; CDR3nt: TGTGCCAGCAGTTTAGTGGCCAGGACGAACACCGGGGAGCTGTTTTTT; CDR3aa: CASSLVARTNTGELFF
v_gene: TRBV6-5; d_gene: NA; j_gene: TRBJ1-2; abundance: NA; CDR3nt: TGTGCCAGCACCCCCCGGGGGGCCGGGGGCTATGGCTACACCTTC; CDR3aa: CASTPRGAGGYGYTF
v_gene: TRBV9; d_gene: TRBD2; j_gene: TRBJ2-5; abundance: NA; CDR3nt: TGTGCCAGCAGCGAGGTTAGCGGGGGGAGGGGAGAGACCCAGTACTTC; CDR3aa: CASSEVSGGRGETQYF
v_gene: TRBV27; d_gene: NA; j_gene: TRBJ2-7; abundance: few; CDR3nt: TGTGCCAGCAGTTTCAGAACAGCCTACGAGCAGTACTTC; CDR3aa: CASSFRTAYEQYF
v_gene: TRBV6-5; d_gene: TRBD1; j_gene: TRBJ1-3; abundance: NA; CDR3nt: TGTGCCAGCCAGACAGGGTTTGGAAACACCATATATTTT; CDR3aa: CASQTGFGNTIYF
v_gene: TRBV12-5; d_gene: TRBD1; j_gene: TRBJ1-4; abundance: NA; CDR3nt: TGTGCTAGTGGTTTGGGGGACAGGGACGGAGAAAAACTGTTTTTT; CDR3aa: CASGLGDRDGEKLFF
v_gene: TRBV5-1; d_gene: NA; j_gene: TRBJ2-5; abundance: NA; CDR3nt: TGCGCCAGCAGCTTGGCCCTAGCGCCGAAAGAGACCCAGTACTTC; CDR3aa: CASSLALAPKETQYF
v_gene: TRBV9; d_gene: TRBD2; j_gene: TRBJ2-3; abundance: NA; CDR3nt: TGTGCCAGCCCTCGGCGGGGGGGCGGGGATACGCAGTATTTT; CDR3aa: CASPRRGGGDTQYF
v_gene: TRBV9; d_gene: NA; j_gene: TRBJ1-4; abundance: few; CDR3nt: TGTGCCAGCAGCGTAAGTCCCGGGGATAATGAAAAACTGTTTTTT; CDR3aa: CASSVSPGDNEKLFF
v_gene: TRBV5-1; d_gene: TRBD1; j_gene: TRBJ2-7; abundance: once; CDR3nt: TGCGCCAGCACTTCGAGAGCGACAGGGGGCTACGAGCAGTACTTC; CDR3aa: CASTSRATGGYEQYF
v_gene: TRBV7-9; d_gene: NA; j_gene: TRBJ1-2; abundance: once; CDR3nt: TGTGCCAGCAGCTTAGGGCGATCTGGAAAGGGCCTAGCCCCAGCAGGCTACACCTTC; CDR3aa: CASSLGRSGKGLAPAGYTF
v_gene: TRBV24-1; d_gene: NA; j_gene: TRBJ1-1; abundance: NA; CDR3nt: TGTGCCACCAGTGATGGGCTTGGGCAGTACTTT; CDR3aa: CATSDGLGQYF
v_gene: TRBV11-3; d_gene: NA; j_gene: TRBJ1-1; abundance: NA; CDR3nt: TGTGCCAGCAGCTTAGGAGGGGGAATGAAGACTGAAGCTTTCTTT; CDR3aa: CASSLGGGMKTEAFF
v_gene: TRBV6-5; d_gene: TRBD1; j_gene: TRBJ2-3; abundance: NA; CDR3nt: TGTGCCAGCAGTTATCAGGGGGCCAGCACAGATACGCAGTATTTT; CDR3aa: CASSYQGASTDTQYF
v_gene: TRBV27; d_gene: NA; j_gene: TRBJ2-7; abundance: NA; CDR3nt: TGTGCCAGCAGTTTATCGGGGGCAGGGAGAAGCTACGAGCAGTACTTC; CDR3aa: CASSLSGAGRSYEQYF
v_gene: TRBV4-1; d_gene: NA; j_gene: TRBJ1-5; abundance: NA; CDR3nt: TGCGCCAGCAGCCAAGATCAGGGGATGAATCAGCCCCAGCATTTT; CDR3aa: CASSQDQGMNQPQHF